A single sample gave rise to the 3 T cell receptor beta chains below, sequenced in a study of cytomegalovirus exposure and HLA in healthy donors. The study ran its PCR with 60 Vbeta and 13 Jbeta primers. Assay: immunoSEQ multiplex PCR; the TCRdb copy retains only in-frame clones and omits some. This sample's table reports approximately 110,000 clones. The sequencing input was PBMCs. These receptors were obtained from a man aged 45-60 years in good health and CMV-seronegative.

The chain carries TRBV29-1 and TRBJ1-2; D is unresolved. The CDR3 loop spans 13 amino acids. Germline CDR1 SQVTM, CDR2 ANQGSEA. V lost 2 bases and J 3 bases, leaving 10 bases between the germline ends. In DNA, the CDR3 is TGCAGCGTTGAAACACCACGGGACTATGGCTACACCTTC. Protein product: CSVETPRDYGYTF.

This chain joins TRBV5-1 and TRBJ1-3; D gene ambiguous. V was cut by 4 bases and J by 1 base, with 12 bases left in between. Germline V gives CDR1 SGHRS, CDR2 YFSETQ. This CDR3 is built from 15 residues. In nucleotides, the CDR3 is TGCGCCAGCAGCCTAGATGGAGCTTCTGGAAACACCATATATTTT. It is translated as CASSLDGASGNTIYF.

The chain joins TRBV2 to TRBJ1-5; D is perhaps TRBD1 (6 bases). V lost 6 bases, J lost 3 bases, and 12 bases lay in between. The CDR3 contains 14 residues. From germline, CDR1 is SNHLY and CDR2 FYNNEI. CDR3 protein: CASSRNRVNQPQHF. In DNA form, the CDR3 reads TGTGCCAGCAGCCGAAACAGGGTCAATCAGCCCCAGCATTTT. The variable domain in full, completed from reference TRBV2 and TRBJ1-5, reads EPEVTQTPSHQVTQMGQEVILRCVPISNHLYFYWYRQILGQKVEFLVSFYNNEISEKSEIFDDQFSVERPDGSNFTLKIRSTKLEDSAMYFCASSRNRVNQPQHFGDGTRLSIL.